This T cell receptor (beta chain) was sequenced in a study of blood T cell repertoires in COVID-19. The wider study: Sites across the United States, Italy and Spain contributed samples from acute and convalescent COVID-19. In each case, the material was cDNA or gDNA derived from T cells, B-cell-depleted T cells, or PBMCs.

Trimming cost V 6 bases and J 12 bases, with 21 bases left between them. In germline, CDR1 is SGHRS, CDR2 YFSETQ. This CDR3 contains 14 residues. This clone was found a few times. Methods used by the authors: By means of reference gene primer amplification, nucleated cell counts were estimated. TCRdb keeps only in-frame clones here, not all; method: immunoSEQ multiplex PCR. V and J calls plus clone size are reproduced from that table; the DNA served to infer D and trimming. The data hold a few hundred thousand clones, with 80% to 90% observed a single time. The clonotype comes from a woman older than 75 with acute or convalescent COVID-19. V gene TRBV5-1 combines with J gene TRBJ1-4, with D perhaps matching TRBD1 (5 bases). The sample consisted of peripheral blood. CDR3 sequence: CASTGEGPRSELFF. CDR3 DNA sequence: TGCGCCAGCACCGGGGAGGGACCCCGGAGCGAACTGTTTTTT.